Each of the 29 T cell receptor beta chains below was sequenced from the same sample in a study of shared clonotypes between healthy human individuals. The method was immunoSEQ multiplex PCR; TCRdb's version includes in-frame clones alone and lacks a portion of them. The sample holds about 980,000 clones, 70% to 85% seen once. Sequenced sample: memory CD4+ T cells sorted from blood. Subset: CD45RA-negative fraction. These receptors all come from a young man in good health.

The chain has TRBV14 and TRBJ2-4, with D uncertain. CDR1 and CDR2 from the germline V gene are SGHDN and FVKESK. The CDR3 is 16 amino acids. Trimming took 3 bases from V and 5 from J, leaving 17 bases between them. CDR3 region: CASSQRMGKSENIQYF. The DNA of the CDR3 is TGTGCCAGCAGCCAGAGGATGGGAAAAAGTGAAAACATTCAGTACTTC.

The J gene is TRBJ2-1, the V gene TRBV11-2; D not certain. The CDR3 runs to 13 residues. Trimming removed 1 base from V and 5 bases from J, with 6 bases in between. Germline lookup yields CDR1 SGHAT and CDR2 FQNNGV. CDR3 residues: CASSLASNNEQFF. In nucleotides, the CDR3 is TGTGCCAGCAGCTTAGCATCGAACAATGAGCAGTTCTTC.

This chain joins TRBV7-8 and TRBJ2-4; no clear D. The V gene's germline CDR1 is SGHVS and CDR2 FQNEAQ. This CDR3 contains 15 residues. V lost 0 bases and J 6 bases, leaving 12 bases between the germline ends. Written as DNA, the CDR3 is TGTGCCAGCAGCTTAGCAGTCCAGCGCGGAAACATTCAGTACTTC. Its translation: CASSLAVQRGNIQYF.

The CDR3 spells CASRTPQGNYGYTF. The CDR3, as DNA: TGTGCCAGCAGGACGCCGCAGGGGAACTATGGCTACACCTTC. The chain is built from TRBV6-5 and TRBJ1-2; a possible D gene is TRBD1 (6 bases). The CDR3 is 14 residues long. Germline V lookup: CDR1 MNHEY, CDR2 SVGAGI. Between the trimmed V and J ends, which lost 6 bases and 2 bases, there was a span of 13 bases.

This clone appeared a few times. The rearrangement uses TRBV30 and TRBJ1-4; no definite D call. CDR3 length equals 12 residues. The germline V gene encodes CDR1 GTSNPN and CDR2 SVGIG (reference sequence). V lost 8 bases to trimming and J lost 7 bases, with 14 bases between them. The CDR3 region has the DNA TGTGCCCATGGGGTAGTTCTTGAAAAACTGTTTTTT. The encoded protein is CAHGVVLEKLFF.

This clone was counted only a few times. This chain connects TRBV5-1 to TRBJ1-1, with D uncertain. The CDR3 spans 15 residues. The germline V and J ends were trimmed by 5 bases and 1 base, with 15 bases remaining between them. Germline V gene lookup returns CDR1 SGHRS and CDR2 YFSETQ. The DNA for the CDR3 is TGCGCCAGCAGGTTACAACAGTCGCCGAACACTGAAGCTTTCTTT. It is translated as CASRLQQSPNTEAFF.

This chain joins TRBV28 and TRBJ1-2; D is undetermined. The length of the CDR3 is 12 residues. Germline V gene data show CDR1 as MDHEN and CDR2 as SYDVKM. Trimming took 6 bases from V and 2 from J, leaving 7 bases between them. The DNA of the CDR3 is TGTGCCAGCAGGAGCGAGAACTATGGCTACACCTTC. Translation: CASRSENYGYTF.

The V call is TRBV6-6, the J call TRBJ1-5; the D is unclear. Germline values: CDR1 MNHNY, CDR2 SVGAGI (reference sequence). The length of the CDR3 is 14 residues. Trimming removed 3 bases from V and 9 bases from J, with 15 bases in between. CDR3 residues: CASSYMGQVPPQHF. DNA of the CDR3: TGTGCCAGCAGTTATATGGGCCAGGTTCCGCCCCAGCATTTT.

This clone was counted a few times. Other DNA sequences of this sample code for an identical CDR3. The genes are TRBV19 and TRBJ1-5; unclear D gene. Germline loops: CDR1 LNHDA, CDR2 SQIVND (reference sequence). CDR3 length: 12 residues. V was pared by 1 base and J by 7 bases, with 5 bases between. CDR3 sequence reads: CASSIGYQPQHF. The CDR3 DNA reads as TGTGCCAGTAGTATAGGGTACCAGCCCCAGCATTTT.

This clone occurred a few times. The CDR3 bases are TGTGCCATCAGTGAGATGTTGAACACTGAAGCTTTCTTT. This translates into CAISEMLNTEAFF. The chain joins TRBV10-3 to TRBJ1-1; no definite D call. The CDR3 extends over 13 amino acids. V gave up 2 bases and J gave up 0 bases, with 4 bases separating them. The germline CDR1 and CDR2 sequences are ENHRY and SYGVKD.

V gene TRBV6-1 combines with J gene TRBJ1-1; 7 bases line up with TRBD1. V lost 9 bases and J lost 5; bases outside the gene matches: 9. The length of the CDR3 is 13 residues. Germline CDR1 reads MNHNS; CDR2 reads SASEGT. Here the CDR3 reads CASDRDLVTEAFF. DNA for the CDR3: TGTGCCAGTGACAGGGATTTGGTAACTGAAGCTTTCTTT.

This chain connects TRBV5-1 to TRBJ2-3; D gene ambiguous. Germline V gene data show CDR1 as SGHRS and CDR2 as YFSETQ. This CDR3 is built from 12 residues. V was clipped by 3 bases and J by 5 bases, with 7 bases between them. CDR3 region: CASSSKGDTQYF. The CDR3 DNA is TGCGCCAGCAGCTCAAAAGGAGATACGCAGTATTTT.

Written as DNA, the CDR3 is TGTGCCAGCAGTGAAGGGACAGGGGATACCCAGTACTTC. Protein sequence: CASSEGTGDTQYF. The gene calls are TRBV6-1 and TRBJ2-5; TRBD1 agrees at 9 bases. J lost 8 bases, V lost 1 base, and 2 bases had no gene match. CDR1 and CDR2 from the germline V gene are MNHNS and SASEGT. CDR3 length equals 13 residues.

V and J are TRBV10-3 and TRBJ1-1; D perhaps matches TRBD1 (6 bases). The V gene lost 8 bases and the J gene lost 2 bases, with 12 bases spanning the gap. CDR3 length: 13 residues. Germline V gene data show CDR1 as ENHRY and CDR2 as SYGVKD. The CDR3 DNA follows: TGTGCCATCCGATGGACAGAAAACACTGAAGCTTTCTTT. It codes for CAIRWTENTEAFF.

This clone has a count of ten or more. The chain joins TRBV5-1 to TRBJ1-2; D call uncertain. Germline values: CDR1 SGHRS, CDR2 YFSETQ. The CDR3 spans 13 residues. Trimming shortened V by 4 bases and J by 3 bases, and 10 bases separated the two germline ends. CDR3 DNA: TGCGCCAGCAGCCCCTCAACTGACTATGGCTACACCTTC. It specifies CASSPSTDYGYTF.

This clone was detected a few times. This chain uses TRBV19 with TRBJ1-1, with 10 bases matching TRBD1. In germline, CDR1 is LNHDA, CDR2 SQIVND (reference sequence). The ends lost 6 bases at V and 5 bases at J; junction bases unmatched: 6. There are 14 residues in the CDR3. Here the CDR3 DNA reads TGTGCCAGTAGGCCCGACAGGGGGCTTACTGAAGCTTTCTTT. This translates into CASRPDRGLTEAFF.

The table lists this clone with a few counts. Other DNA variants within this sample encode the same CDR3. The chain has TRBV2 and TRBJ1-5; no clear D. Trimming cost V 6 bases and J 0 bases, with 6 bases left between them. The CDR3 consists of 13 residues. CDR1 SNHLY and CDR2 FYNNEI come from the germline V gene. CDR3 protein: CASRGYSNQPQHF. CDR3 nucleotides: TGTGCCAGCAGGGGGTATAGCAATCAGCCCCAGCATTTT.

This chain joins TRBV11-2 and TRBJ1-3, with D hard to call. V gave up 2 bases and J gave up 1 base, with 9 bases separating them. The CDR3 extends over 15 amino acids. From germline, CDR1 is SGHAT and CDR2 FQNNGV. CDR3 sequence reads: CASSLSTLSGNTIYF. For the CDR3, the DNA is TGTGCCAGCAGCTTAAGTACGTTATCTGGAAACACCATATATTTT.

This chain joins TRBV7-2 and TRBJ1-1; D remains unclear. The germline CDR1 and CDR2 sequences are SGHTA and FQGNSA. V shed 5 bases and J shed 10 bases, with 17 bases lying between them. The CDR3 is 13 residues long. The CDR3 nucleotides read TGTGCCAGCAGCCTTACAGAAGTGGCAGTAGCTTTCTTT. This codes for CASSLTEVAVAFF.

This chain connects TRBV11-3 to TRBJ2-3; a weak D match, TRBD2 (6 bases). The V and J ends lost 1 base and 2 bases respectively, with 7 bases between them. Per germline, CDR1 SGHNT and CDR2 YENEEA. The CDR3 runs 14 residues. The CDR3 DNA sequence: TGTGCCAGCAGCTTAGGGGACTCCACAGATACGCAGTATTTT. This encodes CASSLGDSTDTQYF. The variable domain in full, with the rest retrieved from reference TRBV11-3 and TRBJ2-3, is EAGVVQSPRYKIIEKKQPVAFWCNPISGHNTLYWYLQNLGQGPELLIRYENEEAVDDSQLPKDRFSAERLKGVDSTLKIQPAELGDSAVYLCASSLGDSTDTQYFGPGTRLTVL.

J is TRBJ1-2 and V is TRBV28; no definite D call. Trimming took 2 bases from V and 8 from J, leaving 12 bases between them. The CDR3 spans 13 residues. CDR1 is MDHEN and CDR2 is SYDVKM in the germline V gene. The CDR3 nucleotides read TGTGCCAGCAGTTTAACCGGGTTCGGCGGCTACACCTTC. As protein: CASSLTGFGGYTF.

The J gene is TRBJ1-5, the V gene TRBV6-5; D perhaps matches TRBD1 (5 bases). Trimming took 2 bases from V and 7 from J, leaving 12 bases between them. The CDR3 covers 14 residues. Germline V gene data show CDR1 as MNHEY and CDR2 as SVGAGI. This chain's CDR3 is CASSYGGGKQPQHF. The CDR3 DNA is TGTGCCAGCAGTTACGGGGGGGGAAAGCAGCCCCAGCATTTT.

For this clone: The same CDR3 also results from other DNA sequences found in this sample. The CDR3 loop reads CAWSVGRTYEQYF. CDR3 bases: TGTGCCTGGAGTGTTGGTAGAACCTACGAGCAGTACTTC. This chain links TRBV30 with TRBJ2-7, with unresolved D. The germline gives CDR1 GTSNPN, CDR2 SVGIG (reference sequence). The CDR3 sequence is 13 residues long. V dropped 0 bases and J dropped 2 bases, with 8 bases sitting between them.

As concerns this clone: The sample contains more than one DNA sequence encoding this CDR3. The chain recombines TRBV5-6 with TRBJ2-3; D is possibly TRBD2 (5 bases). This CDR3 spans 14 amino acids. Germline CDR1 SGHDT, CDR2 YYEEEE. The V end was cut by 2 bases, the J end by 3 bases, with 10 bases between. CDR3 loop: CASSLGSLTDTQYF. The CDR3 nucleotides are TGTGCCAGCAGCTTAGGGAGTTTGACAGATACGCAGTATTTT.

This sequence joins TRBV9 and TRBJ1-3; possible D gene TRBD1, 5 bases. The V gene lost 4 bases and the J gene lost 3 bases, with 17 bases spanning the gap. CDR1 is SGDLS, CDR2 YYNGEE, per germline. CDR3 length: 16 residues. Written as DNA, the CDR3 is TGTGCCAGCAGCCCCCCCGGGAGGGGAGGTGGAAACACCATATATTTT. Translating gives CASSPPGRGGGNTIYF.

The chain joins TRBV28 to TRBJ1-6; no definite D call. This CDR3 region has 14 residues. Trimming stripped 5 bases from V and 10 bases from J, with 15 bases between. Germline assignment: CDR1 MDHEN and CDR2 SYDVKM. The CDR3 sequence is CASSPRSSESPLHF. The DNA of the CDR3 is TGTGCCAGCAGTCCCAGGAGCTCGGAGTCACCCCTCCACTTT.

This clone was seen many times. V is TRBV6-6 and J is TRBJ2-7; D tentatively fits TRBD1 or TRBD2 (6 bases each). Germline values: CDR1 MNHNY, CDR2 SVGAGI (reference sequence). V shed 8 bases and J shed 5 bases, with 19 bases lying between them. The CDR3 extends over 14 amino acids. In nucleotides, the CDR3 is TGTGCCAGCGGAAAAGAGGGGGGCCTCGACGAGCAGTACTTC. It translates to CASGKEGGLDEQYF.

Notes on this clone: This sample includes further DNA sequences coding for the same CDR3. The chain couples TRBV11-2 to TRBJ1-3; D not certain. Trimming left V 2 bases short and J 8 bases short, with 7 bases between. CDR3 size: 12 residues. CDR1 is SGHAT and CDR2 is FQNNGV in the germline V gene. The DNA for the CDR3 is TGTGCCAGCAGCTTAAAGGGCGACACCATATATTTT. Translating it yields CASSLKGDTIYF. Variable domain in full (rest from reference TRBV11-2 and TRBJ1-3): EAGVAQSPRYKIIEKRQSVAFWCNPISGHATLYWYQQILGQGPKLLIQFQNNGVVDDSQLPKDRFSAERLKGVDSTLKIQPAKLEDSAVYLCASSLKGDTIYFGEGSWLTVV.

The rearrangement uses TRBV11-3 and TRBJ2-5, with 11 bases lining up with TRBD1. The CDR3 consists of 15 residues. CDR1 SGHNT and CDR2 YENEEA come from the germline V gene. The J segment lost 4 bases and the V segment lost 5 bases, leaving 6 bases of the junction unmatched. The CDR3 DNA reads as TGTGCCAGCAGCGTCAGGACAGGGGGCCGAGAGACCCAGTACTTC. It translates to CASSVRTGGRETQYF.